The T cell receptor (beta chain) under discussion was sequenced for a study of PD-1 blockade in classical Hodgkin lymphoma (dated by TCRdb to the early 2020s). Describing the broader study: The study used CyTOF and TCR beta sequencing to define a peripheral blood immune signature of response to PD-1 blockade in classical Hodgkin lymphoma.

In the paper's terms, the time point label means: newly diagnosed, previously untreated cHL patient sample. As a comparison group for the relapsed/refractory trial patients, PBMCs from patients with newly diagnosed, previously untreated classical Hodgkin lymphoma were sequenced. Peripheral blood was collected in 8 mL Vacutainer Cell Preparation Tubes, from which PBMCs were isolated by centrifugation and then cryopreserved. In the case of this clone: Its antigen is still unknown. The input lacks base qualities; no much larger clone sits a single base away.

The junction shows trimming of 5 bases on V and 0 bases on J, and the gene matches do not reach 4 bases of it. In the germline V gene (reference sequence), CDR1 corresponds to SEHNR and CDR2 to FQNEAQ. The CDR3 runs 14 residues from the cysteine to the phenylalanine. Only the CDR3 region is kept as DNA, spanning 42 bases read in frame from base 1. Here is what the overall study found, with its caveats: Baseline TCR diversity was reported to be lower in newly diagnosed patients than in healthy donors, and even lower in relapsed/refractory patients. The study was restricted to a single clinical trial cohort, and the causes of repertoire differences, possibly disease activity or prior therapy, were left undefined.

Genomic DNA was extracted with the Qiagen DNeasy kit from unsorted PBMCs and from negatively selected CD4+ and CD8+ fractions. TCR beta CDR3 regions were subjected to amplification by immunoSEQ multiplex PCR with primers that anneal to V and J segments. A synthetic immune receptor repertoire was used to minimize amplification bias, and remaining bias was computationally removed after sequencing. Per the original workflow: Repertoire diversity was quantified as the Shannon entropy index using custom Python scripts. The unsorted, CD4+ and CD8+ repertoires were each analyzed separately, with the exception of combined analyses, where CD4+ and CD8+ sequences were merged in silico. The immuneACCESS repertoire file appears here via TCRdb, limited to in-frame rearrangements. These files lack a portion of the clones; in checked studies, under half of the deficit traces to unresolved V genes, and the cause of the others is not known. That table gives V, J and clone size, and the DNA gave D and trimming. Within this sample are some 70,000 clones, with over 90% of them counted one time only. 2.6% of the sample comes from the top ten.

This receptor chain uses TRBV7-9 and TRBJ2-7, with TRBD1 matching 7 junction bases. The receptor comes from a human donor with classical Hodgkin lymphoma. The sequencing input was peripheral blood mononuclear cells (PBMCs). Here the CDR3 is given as CASSPRTGSYEQYF. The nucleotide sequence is TGTGCCAGCAGCCCCCGGACAGGCTCCTACGAGCAGTACTTC.